The source of this TCR beta chain is a study of blood T cell repertoires in COVID-19. Study as a whole: Samples of COVID-19 (acute and convalescent) were obtained from the United States, Italy and Spain. PBMCs, B-cell-depleted T cells, or T cells provided the cDNA or gDNA that made up the material.

Authors' processing steps: The assay estimated nucleated cells by amplifying reference gene primers. Sequenced by immunoSEQ multiplex PCR; TCRdb stores in-frame clones only, minus some. V, J and clone size are those of that table, while D and trimming were read from the DNA. The profile shows about 200,000 clones, around 81% of them singletons. This CDR3 is built from 15 residues. CDR1 is LGHDT, CDR2 YNNKEL, per germline (reference sequence). The V end lost 5 bases, the J end lost 5 bases, and 16 bases lay between the germline ends. Sequencing was carried out using peripheral blood. J is TRBJ2-1 and V is TRBV3-1 (or the pseudogene TRBV3-2), with a tentative D call TRBD2 (5 bases). The sequence derives from a woman aged 70-85 years with acute or convalescent COVID-19. The CDR3, as DNA: TGTGCCAGCAGCTTGATTAGCGCTGGGAACAATGAGCAGTTCTTC. Amino acids: CASSLISAGNNEQFF.